This T cell receptor beta chain was sequenced for a study of T cell changes during pregnancy in multiple sclerosis (dated by TCRdb to 2018 to 2020). Background on the whole study: The study examined how the T cell repertoire changed over the course of pregnancy in women with multiple sclerosis.

CDR3 length: 16 amino acids, cysteine to phenylalanine. Only the CDR3 portion is preserved as DNA: 48 bases, with reading frame beginning at the first base. In the germline V gene, CDR1 corresponds to SQVTM and CDR2 to ANQGSEA. For this chain, trimming is 1 base at the V end and 0 bases at the J end, and the number of junction bases without a gene match is 3. Notes on this clone: Its antigen remains unidentified. The record has no base qualities; no much larger clone is one base away.

The library was produced with the immunoSEQ multiplex PCR assay. The source is immuneACCESS, and TCRdb retained only in-frame sequences with V and J called. Part of the clones is not carried over; for the studies checked, unresolved V genes explain less than half of this, and the remainder is unexplained. This sample gives about 87,000 clones in total; around 93% of them show up just once. 1.2% to 1.5% of the sample rests with the top ten. Rearrangement joined TRBV29-1 to TRBJ2-4, with 10 bases aligning to TRBD1. The sequenced sample was peripheral blood, obtained in the third trimester of pregnancy. This TCR derives from a female donor in good health, enrolled as a control in a pregnancy study. The nucleotide sequence reads TGCAGCGTTGAAGGTGGGACAGGGGTAGCCAAAAACATTCAGTACTTC. Protein translation: CSVEGGTGVAKNIQYF.